The TCR beta chain under discussion was sequenced for a study of blood T cells in healthy people across ages. Points from the study as a whole: Per million T cells, the diversity of TCR beta decreased roughly linearly as age advanced. With donor CMV status unknown, expanded clonotype changes were possibly confounded.

Trimming pared 5 bases from V and 2 bases from J, leaving 9 bases between. The CDR3 extends over 12 amino acids. CDR1 is SQVTM and CDR2 is ANQGSEA in the germline V gene. PCR was performed a second time for 7 to 11 cycles using a sample-barcoded 5' primer and a J-beta primer mix. One entry per CDR3 protein, called by TCRdb with MiXCR from the 5' RACE reads. Of roughly 500,000 distinct CDR3 sequences in the sample, 27% were seen once. Total RNA, at least 5.5 micrograms per sample, came from PBMCs. About this clonotype itself: The antigen is unknown.

V and J are TRBV29-1 and TRBJ1-2; D uncertain. The sequenced sample was blood. The TCR sequence derives from a woman in her 70s in good health. CDR3 bases: TGCAGCGTTTCCTACAGCAACTATGGCTACACCTTC. This translates into CSVSYSNYGYTF.